Here is one TCR beta chain with its context. As yet, its antigen is unknown. These data come from a study of long-term antiretroviral therapy in people with HIV. Study at large: About a decade before 2015, the earliest samples were taken when ART was typically delayed.

General study results and limits: Collection of the blood, which took place between about 2003 and 2017, possibly occurred under older ART regimens. Investigators report no available data on ART adherence, viral resistance or therapy changes.

It was version v3.0 of the immunoSEQ assay that was run at survey level. Sequencing aimed at roughly 35,000-55,000 T-cell genomes per sample. Using immunoSEQ multiplex PCR, the repertoire was profiled, and TCRdb retains in-frame clones only, with some absent. Of tens of thousands of clones in the sample, about 95% were seen once. With 2 bases removed from V and 5 bases from J, the gap between germline ends came to 9 bases. This CDR3 is 13 amino acids long. Looked up from germline, CDR1 is MNHEY and CDR2 is SVGAGI. The chain recombines TRBV6-5 with TRBJ2-5, with no clear D. The clonotype originates from a woman aged 50 to 65 with HIV. The sample here was unsorted PBMCs, taken 3.7 years after starting antiretroviral therapy. The CDR3 loop reads CASSYPYGETQYF. The DNA of the CDR3 is TGTGCCAGCAGTTACCCGTACGGGGAGACCCAGTACTTC.